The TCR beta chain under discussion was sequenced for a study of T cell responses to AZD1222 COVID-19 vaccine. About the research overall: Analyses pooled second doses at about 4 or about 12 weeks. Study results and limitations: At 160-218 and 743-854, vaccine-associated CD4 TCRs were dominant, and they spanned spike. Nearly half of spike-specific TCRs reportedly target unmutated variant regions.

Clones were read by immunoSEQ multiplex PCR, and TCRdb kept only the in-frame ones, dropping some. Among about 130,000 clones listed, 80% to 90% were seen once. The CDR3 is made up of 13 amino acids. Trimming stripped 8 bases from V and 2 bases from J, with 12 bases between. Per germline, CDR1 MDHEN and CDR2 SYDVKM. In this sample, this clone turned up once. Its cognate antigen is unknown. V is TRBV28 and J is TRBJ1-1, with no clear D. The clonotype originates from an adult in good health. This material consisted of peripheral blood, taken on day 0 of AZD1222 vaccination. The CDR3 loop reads CASAETPNTEAFF. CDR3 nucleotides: TGTGCCAGCGCCGAGACTCCCAACACTGAAGCTTTCTTT. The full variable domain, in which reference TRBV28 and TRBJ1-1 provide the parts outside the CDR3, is DVKVTQSSRYLVKRTGEKVFLECVQDMDHENMFWYRQDPGLGLRLIYFSYDVKMKEKGDIPEGYSVSREKKERFSLILESASTNQTSMYLCASAETPNTEAFFGQGTRLTVV.